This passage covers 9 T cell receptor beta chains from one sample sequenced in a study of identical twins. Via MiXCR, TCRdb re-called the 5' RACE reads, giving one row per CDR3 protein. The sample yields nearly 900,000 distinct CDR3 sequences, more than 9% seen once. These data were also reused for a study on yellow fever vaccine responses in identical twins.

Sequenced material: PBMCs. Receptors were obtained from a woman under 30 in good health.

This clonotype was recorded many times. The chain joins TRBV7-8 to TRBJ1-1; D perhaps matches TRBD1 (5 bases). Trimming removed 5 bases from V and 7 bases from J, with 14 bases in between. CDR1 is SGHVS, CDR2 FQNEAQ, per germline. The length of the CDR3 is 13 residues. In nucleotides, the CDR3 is TGTGCCAGCAGCACGGGACGACGTATTGAAGCTTTCTTT. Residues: CASSTGRRIEAFF. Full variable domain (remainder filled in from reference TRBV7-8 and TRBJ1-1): GAGVSQSPRYKVAKRGQDVALRCDPISGHVSLFWYQQALGQGPEFLTYFQNEAQLDKSGLPSDRFFAERPEGSVSTLKIQRTQQEDSAVYLCASSTGRRIEAFFGQGTRLTVV.

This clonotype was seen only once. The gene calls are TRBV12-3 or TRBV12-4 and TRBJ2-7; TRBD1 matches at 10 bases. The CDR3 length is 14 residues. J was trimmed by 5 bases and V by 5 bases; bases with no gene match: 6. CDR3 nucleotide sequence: TGTGCCAGCAGTCGGGACAGGGGTCTACACGAGCAGTACTTC. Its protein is CASSRDRGLHEQYF.

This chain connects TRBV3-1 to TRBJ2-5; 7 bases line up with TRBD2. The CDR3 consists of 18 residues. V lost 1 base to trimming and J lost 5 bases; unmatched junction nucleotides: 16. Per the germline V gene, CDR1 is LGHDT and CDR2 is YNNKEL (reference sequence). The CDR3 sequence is CASSQVREAASEQETQYF. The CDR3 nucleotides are TGTGCCAGCAGCCAAGTACGGGAGGCGGCTAGCGAGCAGGAGACCCAGTACTTC.

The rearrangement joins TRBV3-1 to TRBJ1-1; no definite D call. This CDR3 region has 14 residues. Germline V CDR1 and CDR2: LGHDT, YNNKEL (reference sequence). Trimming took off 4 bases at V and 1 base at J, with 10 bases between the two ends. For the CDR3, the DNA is TGTGCCAGCAGCCGACTACACCAGAACACTGAAGCTTTCTTT. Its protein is CASSRLHQNTEAFF.

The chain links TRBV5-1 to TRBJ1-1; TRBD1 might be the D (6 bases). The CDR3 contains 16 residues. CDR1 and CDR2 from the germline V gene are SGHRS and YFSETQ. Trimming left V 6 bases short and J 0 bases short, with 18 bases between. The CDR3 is CASTLGGGNMNTEAFF. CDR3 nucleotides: TGCGCCAGCACCCTGGGGGGCGGAAACATGAACACTGAAGCTTTCTTT.

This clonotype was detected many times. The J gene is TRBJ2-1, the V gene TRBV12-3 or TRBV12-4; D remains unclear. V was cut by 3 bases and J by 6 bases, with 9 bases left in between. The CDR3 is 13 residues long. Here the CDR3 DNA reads TGTGCCAGCAGTTTCGCTACAGTCAATGAGCAGTTCTTC. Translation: CASSFATVNEQFF.

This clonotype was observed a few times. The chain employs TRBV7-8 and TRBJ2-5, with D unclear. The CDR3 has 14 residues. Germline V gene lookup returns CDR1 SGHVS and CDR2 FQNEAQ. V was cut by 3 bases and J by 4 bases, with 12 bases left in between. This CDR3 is CASSFSTTGETQYF. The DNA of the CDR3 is TGTGCCAGCAGCTTTTCAACCACGGGAGAGACCCAGTACTTC. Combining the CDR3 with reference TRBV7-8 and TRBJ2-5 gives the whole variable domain GAGVSQSPRYKVAKRGQDVALRCDPISGHVSLFWYQQALGQGPEFLTYFQNEAQLDKSGLPSDRFFAERPEGSVSTLKIQRTQQEDSAVYLCASSFSTTGETQYFGPGTRLLVL.

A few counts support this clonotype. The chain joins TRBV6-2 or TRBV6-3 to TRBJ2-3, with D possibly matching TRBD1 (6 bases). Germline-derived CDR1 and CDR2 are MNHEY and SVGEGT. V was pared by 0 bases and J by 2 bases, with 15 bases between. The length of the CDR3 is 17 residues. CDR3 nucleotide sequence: TGTGCCAGCAGTTACTCGTCGGACAGAGACATCACAGATACGCAGTATTTT. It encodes CASSYSSDRDITDTQYF.

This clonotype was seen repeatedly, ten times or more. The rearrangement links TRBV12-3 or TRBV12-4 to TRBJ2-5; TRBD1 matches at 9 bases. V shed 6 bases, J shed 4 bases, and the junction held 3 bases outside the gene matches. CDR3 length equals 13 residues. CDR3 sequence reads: CASRGTGRETQYF. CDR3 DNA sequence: TGTGCCAGCAGGGGGACAGGGCGAGAGACCCAGTACTTC.